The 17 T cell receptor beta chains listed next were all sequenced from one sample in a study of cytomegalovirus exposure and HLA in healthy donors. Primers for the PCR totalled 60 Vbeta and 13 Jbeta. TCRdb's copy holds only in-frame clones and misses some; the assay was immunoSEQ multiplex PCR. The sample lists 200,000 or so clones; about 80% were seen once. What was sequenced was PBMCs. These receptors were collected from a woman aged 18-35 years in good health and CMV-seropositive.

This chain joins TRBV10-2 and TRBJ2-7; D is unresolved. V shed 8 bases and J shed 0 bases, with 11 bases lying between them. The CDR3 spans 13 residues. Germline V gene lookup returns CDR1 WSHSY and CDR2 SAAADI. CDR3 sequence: CASLDSNSYEQYF. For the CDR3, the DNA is TGCGCCAGCCTCGACTCCAACTCCTACGAGCAGTACTTC.

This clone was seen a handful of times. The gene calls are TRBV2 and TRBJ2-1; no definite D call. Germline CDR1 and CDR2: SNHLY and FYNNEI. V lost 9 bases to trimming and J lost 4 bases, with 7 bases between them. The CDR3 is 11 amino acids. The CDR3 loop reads CASEWYNEQFF. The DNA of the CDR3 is TGTGCCAGTGAGTGGTACAATGAGCAGTTCTTC.

This CDR3 is CASGRDTGELFF. The CDR3 nucleotides are TGTGCTAGTGGGAGAGACACCGGGGAGCTGTTTTTT. The V and J genes are TRBV12-5 and TRBJ2-2; D gene unclear. The CDR3 runs 12 residues. V lost 6 bases to trimming and J lost 3 bases, with 5 bases between them. Per germline, CDR1 LGHNT and CDR2 FRNRAP.

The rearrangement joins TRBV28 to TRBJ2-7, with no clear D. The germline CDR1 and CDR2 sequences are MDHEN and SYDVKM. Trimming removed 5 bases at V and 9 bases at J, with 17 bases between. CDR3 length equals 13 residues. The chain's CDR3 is CASSRKYWWAQYF. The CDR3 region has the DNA TGTGCCAGCAGTCGCAAGTACTGGTGGGCGCAGTACTTC. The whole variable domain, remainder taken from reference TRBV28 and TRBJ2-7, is DVKVTQSSRYLVKRTGEKVFLECVQDMDHENMFWYRQDPGLGLRLIYFSYDVKMKEKGDIPEGYSVSREKKERFSLILESASTNQTSMYLCASSRKYWWAQYFGPGTRLTVT.

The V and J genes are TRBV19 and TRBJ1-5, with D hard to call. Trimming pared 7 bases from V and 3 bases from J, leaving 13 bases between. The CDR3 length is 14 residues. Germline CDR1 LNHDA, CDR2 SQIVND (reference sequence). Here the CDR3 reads CASISEQLNQPQHF. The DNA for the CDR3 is TGTGCCAGTATTTCCGAACAGCTCAATCAGCCCCAGCATTTT.

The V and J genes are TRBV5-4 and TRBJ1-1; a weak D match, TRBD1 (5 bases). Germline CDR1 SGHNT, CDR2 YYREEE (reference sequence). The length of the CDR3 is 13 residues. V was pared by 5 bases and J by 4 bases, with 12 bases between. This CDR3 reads CASRSGPGTEAFF. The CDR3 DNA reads TGTGCCAGCAGATCAGGGCCGGGCACTGAAGCTTTCTTT. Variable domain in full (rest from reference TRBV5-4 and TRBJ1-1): ETGVTQSPTHLIKTRGQQVTLRCSSQSGHNTVSWYQQALGQGPQFIFQYYREEENGRGNFPPRFSGLQFPNYSSELNVNALELDDSALYLCASRSGPGTEAFFGQGTRLTVV.

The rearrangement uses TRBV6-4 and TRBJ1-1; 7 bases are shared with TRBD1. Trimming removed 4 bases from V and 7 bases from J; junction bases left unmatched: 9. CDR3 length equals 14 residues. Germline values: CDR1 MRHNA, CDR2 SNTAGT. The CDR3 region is CASSVSGRGSEAFF. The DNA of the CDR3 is TGTGCCAGCAGTGTCTCCGGCAGGGGGAGTGAAGCTTTCTTT.

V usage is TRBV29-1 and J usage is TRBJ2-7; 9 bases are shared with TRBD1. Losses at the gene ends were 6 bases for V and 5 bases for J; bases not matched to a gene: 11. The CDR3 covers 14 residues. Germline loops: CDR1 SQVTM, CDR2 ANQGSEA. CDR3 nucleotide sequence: TGCAGCGTGGATTGGGGGACAGGGTTCCACGAGCAGTACTTC. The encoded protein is CSVDWGTGFHEQYF.

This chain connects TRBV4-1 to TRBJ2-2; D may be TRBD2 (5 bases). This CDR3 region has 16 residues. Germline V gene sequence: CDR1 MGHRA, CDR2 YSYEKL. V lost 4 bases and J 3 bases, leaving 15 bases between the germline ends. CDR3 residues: CASSPRRAGDTGELFF. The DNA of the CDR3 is TGCGCCAGCAGCCCGCGCCGGGCGGGTGACACCGGGGAGCTGTTTTTT.

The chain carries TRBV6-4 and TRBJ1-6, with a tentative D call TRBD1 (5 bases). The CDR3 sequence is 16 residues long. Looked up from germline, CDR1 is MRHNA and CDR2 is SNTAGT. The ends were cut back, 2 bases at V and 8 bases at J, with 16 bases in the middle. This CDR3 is CASSDPPQGLDSPLHF. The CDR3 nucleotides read TGTGCCAGCAGTGACCCCCCCCAGGGTTTGGATTCACCCCTCCACTTT.

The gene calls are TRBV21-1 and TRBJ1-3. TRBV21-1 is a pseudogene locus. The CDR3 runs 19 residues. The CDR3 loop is CASSKDSRGTPVSGNTIYF. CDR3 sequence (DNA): TGTGCCAGCAGCAAAGACTCTCGGGGGACGCCGGTCTCTGGAAACACCATATATTTT.

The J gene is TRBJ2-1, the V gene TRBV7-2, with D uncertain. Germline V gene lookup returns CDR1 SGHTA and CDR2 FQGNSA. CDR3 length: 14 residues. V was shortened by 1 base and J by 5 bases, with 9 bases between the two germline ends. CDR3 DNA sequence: TGTGCCAGCAGCTTAGGACTGGCCAACAATGAGCAGTTCTTC. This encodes CASSLGLANNEQFF.

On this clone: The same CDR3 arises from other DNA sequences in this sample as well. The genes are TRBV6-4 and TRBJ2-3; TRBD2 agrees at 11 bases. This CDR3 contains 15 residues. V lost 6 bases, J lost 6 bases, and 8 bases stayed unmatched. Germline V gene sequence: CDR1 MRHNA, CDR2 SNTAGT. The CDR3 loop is CASSPASGGSDTQYF. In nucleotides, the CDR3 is TGTGCCAGCAGCCCGGCTAGCGGGGGGTCGGATACGCAGTATTTT.

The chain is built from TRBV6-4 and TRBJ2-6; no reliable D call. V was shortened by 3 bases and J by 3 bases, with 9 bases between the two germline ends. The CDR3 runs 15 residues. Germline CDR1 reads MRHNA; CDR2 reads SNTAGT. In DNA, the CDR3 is TGTGCCAGCAGTGATGGGCGTGATGGGGCCAACGTCCTGACTTTC. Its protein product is CASSDGRDGANVLTF.

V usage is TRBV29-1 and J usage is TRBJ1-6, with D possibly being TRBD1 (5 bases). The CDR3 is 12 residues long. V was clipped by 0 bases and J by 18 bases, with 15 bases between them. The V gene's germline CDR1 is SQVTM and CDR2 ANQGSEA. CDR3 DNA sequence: TGCAGCGTTGAAGATCTCGACGCAGGGTACCACTTT. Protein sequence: CSVEDLDAGYHF. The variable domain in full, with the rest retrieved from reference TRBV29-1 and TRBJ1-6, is SAVISQKPSRDICQRGTSLTIQCQVDSQVTMMFWYRQQPGQSLTLIATANQGSEATYESGFVIDKFPISRPNLTFSTLTVSNMSPEDSSIYLCSVEDLDAGYHFGNGTRLTVT.

CDR3 nucleotide sequence: TGCGCCAGCAGCGGCGGGACAGCGAGAATGAACACTGAAGCTTTCTTT. Translation: CASSGGTARMNTEAFF. V and J are TRBV5-1 and TRBJ1-1; 7 bases are a match to TRBD1. Trimming cost V 4 bases and J 0 bases; bases outside gene matches: 9. The CDR3 has 16 amino acids. Germline loops: CDR1 SGHRS, CDR2 YFSETQ.

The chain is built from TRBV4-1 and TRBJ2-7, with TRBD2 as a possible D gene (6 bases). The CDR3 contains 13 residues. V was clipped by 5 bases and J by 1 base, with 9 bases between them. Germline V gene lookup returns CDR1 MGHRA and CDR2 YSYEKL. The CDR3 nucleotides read TGCGCCAGCAGCGTCGGGACTTCCTACGAGCAGTACTTC. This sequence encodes CASSVGTSYEQYF.